This T cell receptor beta chain was captured by sequencing in a study of blood T cell repertoires in COVID-19. Study at large: Some COVID-19 samples were acute and others convalescent; all came from the United States, Italy and Spain. T cells, B-cell-depleted T cells, or PBMCs supplied cDNA or gDNA.

In the original workflow: Nucleated cell counts were estimated from reference gene primer amplification. The data were produced by immunoSEQ multiplex PCR, yet TCRdb's version contains in-frame clones alone and is incomplete. V and J calls and clone size are copied from that table; D and trimming were computed from the DNA. The sample has tens of thousands of clones; about four fifths are singletons. The CDR3 has 17 residues. V shed 3 bases, J shed 4 bases, and the junction held 12 bases outside the gene matches. CDR1 and CDR2 from the germline V gene are MNHNS and SASEGT. Sequencing input: peripheral blood. The V and J genes are TRBV6-1 and TRBJ1-1, with TRBD1 matching 9 bases. This clonotype was obtained from a woman aged 60-75 years with acute or convalescent COVID-19. The CDR3: CASSESRTGVRGTEAFF. CDR3 DNA: TGTGCCAGCAGTGAGAGTAGGACAGGGGTGAGGGGCACTGAAGCTTTCTTT.